This T cell receptor (beta chain) derives from a study of early T cells in non-severe SARS-CoV-2 infection. The protocol attached unique molecular identifiers to individual cDNA molecules. TCRdb passed the 5' RACE reads through MiXCR, listing each CDR3 protein once. Of some 76,000 distinct CDR3 sequences in the sample, 15% to 18% were seen once. V gave up 8 bases and J gave up 1 base, with 17 bases separating them. The CDR3 extends over 14 amino acids. The germline V gene has CDR1 DFQATT and CDR2 SNEGSKA (reference sequence). This receptor was taken from an adult who was a healthcare worker with PCR-confirmed SARS-CoV-2 infection or an uninfected control (not recorded which). The chain carries TRBV20-1 and TRBJ1-1; D unclear. Source material: whole blood. Here the CDR3 DNA reads TGCAGTAACCTAACCCCGGCCGCGAACACTGAAGCTTTCTTT. This encodes CSNLTPAANTEAFF.